The source of this T cell receptor (beta chain) is a study of shared clonotypes between healthy human individuals. This CDR3 region has 13 residues. Germline-derived CDR1 and CDR2 are SGHVS and FQNEAQ. The V gene lost 3 bases and the J gene lost 6 bases, with 12 bases spanning the gap. Original methodology: Filtering of immunoSEQ junctional sequences could not match full-length read filtering. Clones were sequenced by immunoSEQ multiplex PCR, and TCRdb holds only the in-frame ones, with some missing. V, J and clone size derive from that table, while D and trimming were established from the DNA sequence. The sample carries some 500,000 clones, less than 96% recorded once. Broader study findings: The generation probabilities recorded for non-shared clonotypes fell below those of clonotypes shared by all four donors.

About this clone itself: Its antigen is unidentified.

The sequenced sample was naive CD4+ T cells sorted from blood. Documented subset: CD45RA+ positively selected. The V and J genes are TRBV7-8 and TRBJ2-7, with D unclear. The sequence came from a woman aged 30 to 39 in good health. CDR3 amino acids: CASSFTGLPEQYF. The CDR3 coding sequence is TGTGCCAGCAGCTTCACGGGCCTCCCCGAGCAGTACTTC.